This T cell receptor (beta chain) was observed in a study of blood T cell repertoires in COVID-19. Looking at the study overall: The samples span acute and convalescent COVID-19 from the United States, Italy and Spain. T cells, B-cell-depleted T cells, or PBMCs provided the cDNA or gDNA that served as material.

The germline V gene encodes CDR1 SGHRS and CDR2 YFSETQ. With 4 bases removed from V and 2 bases from J, the gap between germline ends came to 18 bases. The CDR3 sequence is 16 residues long. Libraries were prepared by immunoSEQ multiplex PCR; TCRdb keeps only in-frame clonotypes and omits some of them. The repertoire holds 250,000 to 300,000 clones, with around 80% as singletons. The sequenced sample was peripheral blood. This chain links TRBV5-1 with TRBJ2-5, with a weak D call TRBD1 (6 bases). This TCR came from an older man with acute or convalescent COVID-19. The CDR3, as DNA: TGCGCCAGCAGCCCCCCGGTGGGGGCGATACAAGAGACCCAGTACTTC. This sequence encodes CASSPPVGAIQETQYF. The variable domain in full, with the rest retrieved from reference TRBV5-1 and TRBJ2-5, is KAGVTQTPRYLIKTRGQQVTLSCSPISGHRSVSWYQQTPGQGLQFLFEYFSETQRNKGNFPGRFSGRQFSNSRSEMNVSTLELGDSALYLCASSPPVGAIQETQYFGPGTRLLVL.